The present T cell receptor (beta chain) was sequenced within a study of monozygotic twins with inflammatory bowel disease. Study observations and caveats: Distinction of different T cell subtypes was not possible. IBD patients, compared with healthy twins, shared fewer clonotypes with others (especially with disease activity).

Blood (around 2.5 ml) was collected from every donor individually. Researchers isolated total RNA from whole blood without sorting T cells. TCRdb reprocessed the 5' RACE reads and reports one entry per CDR3 protein, with no DNA. The sample table sets out about 110,000 distinct CDR3 sequences. Looked up from germline, CDR1 is LGHDT and CDR2 is YNNKEL (reference sequence). The CDR3 is made up of 14 amino acids. As for this clonotype: The antigen is unknown.

The sample comprised blood. This chain links TRBV3-1 with TRBJ1-2; TCRdb's assignment of TRBD1 cannot be checked, as there is no DNA. This TCR was sampled from a human donor with ulcerative colitis or Crohn's disease, or a healthy co-twin of an affected twin (not recorded which). The CDR3 region is CASSQGQGVYGYTF. The full variable domain, its missing parts supplied by reference TRBV3-1 and TRBJ1-2, is DTAVSQTPKYLVTQMGNDKSIKCEQNLGHDTMYWYKQDSKKFLKIMFSYNNKELIINETVPNRFSPKSPDKAHLNLHINSLELGDSAVYFCASSQGQGVYGYTFGSGTRLTVV.